The 9 T cell receptor beta chains below were found in one sample sequenced in a study of cytomegalovirus exposure and HLA in healthy donors. PCR was performed using 60 Vbeta and 13 Jbeta primers. Generated by immunoSEQ multiplex PCR, the TCRdb table keeps only in-frame clones and is missing some. The sample has roughly 99,000 clones; about three quarters are singletons. What was sequenced was PBMCs. The receptors originated from a man aged 30-40 years in good health and CMV-seronegative.

This clone came up a few times. The J gene is TRBJ2-7, the V gene TRBV11-2, with TRBD1 matching over 7 bases. Germline lookup yields CDR1 SGHAT and CDR2 FQNNGV. V was clipped by 5 bases and J by 6 bases; unmatched bases: 7. This CDR3 has 13 amino acids. CDR3 DNA sequence: TGTGCCAGCAGCACCGACAGGGACGGCGAGCAGTACTTC. Residues: CASSTDRDGEQYF.

The chain recombines TRBV5-4 with TRBJ2-1; 16 positions match TRBD2. Trimming removed 4 bases from V and 7 bases from J; junction bases left unmatched: 8. Per germline, CDR1 SGHNT and CDR2 YYREEE (reference sequence). This CDR3 has 17 amino acids. CDR3 region: CASSRGTSGRALNEQFF. In DNA form, the CDR3 reads TGTGCCAGCAGCCGGGGGACTAGCGGGAGGGCCCTTAATGAGCAGTTCTTC.

This clone was seen a handful of times. The genes are TRBV9 and TRBJ2-1; TRBD1 is a possible D gene (5 bases). There are 11 residues in the CDR3. Trimming cost V 1 base and J 10 bases, with 6 bases left between them. Germline CDR1 SGDLS, CDR2 YYNGEE. The CDR3: CASSVSGEQFF. For the CDR3, the DNA is TGTGCCAGCAGCGTATCAGGGGAGCAGTTCTTC.

The chain joins TRBV10-3 to TRBJ1-2; the match to TRBD1 covers 7 bases. The CDR3 covers 16 residues. The V gene end was trimmed by 0 bases and the J gene end by 4 bases; junction bases not matched to a gene: 8. CDR1 and CDR2 (germline): ENHRY, SYGVKD. CDR3 bases: TGTGCCATCAGTGAGTCGGCCCCCGGGACAGTCTATGGCTACACCTTC. Its protein is CAISESAPGTVYGYTF.

V gene TRBV9 combines with J gene TRBJ2-2; unclear D gene. Per the germline V gene, CDR1 is SGDLS and CDR2 is YYNGEE. This CDR3 comprises 13 residues. The V end lost 2 bases, the J end lost 3 bases, and 5 bases lay between the germline ends. CDR3 in amino acids: CASSVAHTGELFF. The DNA for the CDR3 is TGTGCCAGCAGCGTCGCGCACACCGGGGAGCTGTTTTTT.

The chain has TRBV7-6 and TRBJ1-1; 8 positions match TRBD1. This CDR3 region has 15 residues. Germline V gene lookup returns CDR1 SGHVS and CDR2 FNYEAQ. V shed 5 bases, J shed 5 bases, and the junction held 10 bases outside the gene matches. The DNA for the CDR3 is TGTGCCAGCAGCGCCGGACAGGGAGGAAGGACTGAAGCTTTCTTT. It yields the protein CASSAGQGGRTEAFF.

As to this clone: A junction end diverges from the germline sequence, so it may reflect a read error. The chain combines TRBV4-1 with TRBJ2-5, with a tentative D call TRBD1 (5 bases). Germline V gene sequence: CDR1 MGHRA, CDR2 YSYEKL. The CDR3 extends over 13 amino acids. CDR3 sequence reads: CASSQEGQALTHF. In nucleotides, the CDR3 is TGCGCCAGCAGCCAAGAGGGGCAGGCCTTAACCCACTTC.

In this sample, this clone turned up a few times. The J gene is TRBJ2-2, the V gene TRBV19; 9 bases agree with TRBD1. The CDR3 totals 14 residues. Germline CDR1 and CDR2: LNHDA and SQIVND (reference sequence). J gave up 4 bases and V 10 bases, and 7 bases lay outside the gene matches. The CDR3 loop reads CATDRGYGTGELFF. CDR3 sequence (DNA): TGTGCCACGGACAGGGGTTATGGCACCGGGGAGCTGTTTTTT. Complete variable domain (other parts from reference TRBV19 and TRBJ2-2): DGGITQSPKYLFRKEGQNVTLSCEQNLNHDAMYWYRQDPGQGLRLIYYSQIVNDFQKGDIAEGYSVSREKKESFPLTVTSAQKNPTAFYLCATDRGYGTGELFFGEGSRLTVL.

The chain carries TRBV5-1 and TRBJ2-5, with TRBD2 identical over 11 bases. This CDR3 is 15 amino acids long. The junction had 4 bases not matched to a gene; V was cut back by 4 bases and J by 2 bases. CDR1 and CDR2 (germline): SGHRS, YFSETQ. CDR3 loop: CASSQGTSGQETQYF. In DNA, the CDR3 is TGCGCCAGCAGCCAAGGGACTAGCGGTCAAGAGACCCAGTACTTC.